These T cell receptor beta chains were read from a single sample in a study of cytomegalovirus exposure and HLA in healthy donors. Measured with immunoSEQ multiplex PCR; TCRdb has only the in-frame clones, and not every one. This table lists over 100,000 clones. The sample taken for sequencing was PBMCs. The source is a woman in her forties in good health and CMV-seropositive. The CDR3 runs from the conserved cysteine through the conserved F or W. Each record gives: D gene, J gene, V gene, CDR3 DNA, CDR3 protein. D genes are given only for firm matches.

d_gene: -
j_gene: TRBJ2-7
v_gene: TRBV11-2
CDR3nt: TGTGCCAGCAGCTCCGAGGCAGGGGAGTCCTACGAGCAGTACTTC
CDR3aa: CASSSEAGESYEQYF

d_gene: TRBD2
j_gene: TRBJ2-7
v_gene: TRBV27
CDR3nt: TGTGCCAGCAACGTAGCGGGAGCTGGCCCCTACGAGCAGTACTTC
CDR3aa: CASNVAGAGPYEQYF

d_gene: -
j_gene: TRBJ2-5
v_gene: TRBV14
CDR3nt: TGTGCCAGCAGCCGGGACATCCAAGAGACCCAGTACTTC
CDR3aa: CASSRDIQETQYF

d_gene: TRBD1
j_gene: TRBJ1-1
v_gene: TRBV5-1
CDR3nt: TGCGCCAGCAGCTTGGTAGGGGGCATGAACACTGAAGCTTTCTTT
CDR3aa: CASSLVGGMNTEAFF

d_gene: TRBD1
j_gene: TRBJ2-7
v_gene: TRBV7-3
CDR3nt: TGTGCCAGCAGCTTAATGGGACAGGGGGGAAGCGAGCAGTACTTC
CDR3aa: CASSLMGQGGSEQYF

d_gene: -
j_gene: TRBJ1-1
v_gene: TRBV18
CDR3nt: TGTGCCAGCTCACCCGGACAGACCATGAACACTGAAGCTTTCTTT
CDR3aa: CASSPGQTMNTEAFF

d_gene: -
j_gene: TRBJ1-1
v_gene: TRBV6-6
CDR3nt: TGTGCCAGCAGTACCTCGGGACTCCCCGCGACTGAAGCTTTCTTT
CDR3aa: CASSTSGLPATEAFF

d_gene: -
j_gene: TRBJ2-2
v_gene: TRBV11-2
CDR3nt: TGTGCCAGCAGCCGAACGCCGGGGAGCACCGGGGAGCTGTTTTTT
CDR3aa: CASSRTPGSTGELFF

d_gene: -
j_gene: TRBJ2-2
v_gene: TRBV5-4
CDR3nt: TGTGCCAGCACCCTTGGAGGATCTCAGGGGTGGGCCGGGGAGCTGTTTTTT
CDR3aa: CASTLGGSQGWAGELFF

d_gene: -
j_gene: TRBJ2-7
v_gene: TRBV6-1
CDR3nt: TGTGCCAGCAGAAGAGCGGAACGTTACGAGCAGTACTTC
CDR3aa: CASRRAERYEQYF

d_gene: -
j_gene: TRBJ1-2
v_gene: TRBV28
CDR3nt: TGTGCCAGCAGTGGCGAGGGGGGGGGAGGAAGTGGCTACACCTTC
CDR3aa: CASSGEGGGGSGYTF

d_gene: -
j_gene: TRBJ2-7
v_gene: TRBV7-9
CDR3nt: TGTGCCAGCAGCCCGGAGCGTTTCTCCTACGAGCAGTACTTC
CDR3aa: CASSPERFSYEQYF

d_gene: -
j_gene: TRBJ1-4
v_gene: TRBV28
CDR3nt: TGTGCCAGCAGGAGGACAGTTGAAAAACTGTTTTTT
CDR3aa: CASRRTVEKLFF

d_gene: TRBD1
j_gene: TRBJ2-6
v_gene: TRBV19
CDR3nt: TGTGCCAGTAGGGGACAGGCCGGCTCTGGGGCCAACGTCCTGACTTTC
CDR3aa: CASRGQAGSGANVLTF

d_gene: TRBD2
j_gene: TRBJ2-3
v_gene: TRBV6-4
CDR3nt: TGTGCCAGCAGTACCCTAGCGGGTCGGCAAAATACGCAGTATTTT
CDR3aa: CASSTLAGRQNTQYF

d_gene: -
j_gene: TRBJ2-1
v_gene: TRBV7-9
CDR3nt: TGTGCCAGCAGCTTTCTAGCGTTGCGCTCCTACAATGAGCAGTTCTTC
CDR3aa: CASSFLALRSYNEQFF

d_gene: TRBD2
j_gene: TRBJ2-2
v_gene: TRBV7-3
CDR3nt: TGTGCCAGCAGCTCCCCGGGACTAGCTGTTATCGGGGAGCTGTTTTTT
CDR3aa: CASSSPGLAVIGELFF

d_gene: TRBD1
j_gene: TRBJ2-7
v_gene: TRBV13
CDR3nt: TGTGCCAGCAGCTTAGGCAAGACAGGGGAACACTACGAGCAGTACTTC
CDR3aa: CASSLGKTGEHYEQYF

d_gene: -
j_gene: TRBJ1-1
v_gene: TRBV6-5
CDR3nt: TGTGCCAGCAGGCGGACAGATCGGGACACTGAAGCTTTCTTT
CDR3aa: CASRRTDRDTEAFF

d_gene: -
j_gene: TRBJ1-2
v_gene: TRBV15
CDR3nt: TGTGCCACCAGCAGAGATACGGGTAGCTTATTTGGCTACACCTTC
CDR3aa: CATSRDTGSLFGYTF

d_gene: -
j_gene: TRBJ2-7
v_gene: TRBV5-1
CDR3nt: TGCGCCAGCAGCTTGAGAGGTTACGAGCAGTACTTC
CDR3aa: CASSLRGYEQYF

d_gene: -
j_gene: TRBJ2-7
v_gene: TRBV10-3
CDR3nt: TGTGCCATCAGTGAGGGCAGGGCCAACTACGAGCAGTACTTC
CDR3aa: CAISEGRANYEQYF

d_gene: -
j_gene: TRBJ1-1
v_gene: TRBV19
CDR3nt: TGTGCCAGTAGTATAGTTGCAGGGGCCATGAACACTGAAGCTTTCTTT
CDR3aa: CASSIVAGAMNTEAFF

d_gene: TRBD1
j_gene: TRBJ2-5
v_gene: TRBV4-3
CDR3nt: TGCGCCAGCAGCCCCCATAGAGAGGGGGCATGGGAGACCCAGTACTTC
CDR3aa: CASSPHREGAWETQYF

d_gene: -
j_gene: TRBJ1-6
v_gene: TRBV5-4
CDR3nt: TGTGCCAGCAGCTTCAGGGGCTCCTATAATTCACCCCTCCACTTT
CDR3aa: CASSFRGSYNSPLHF

d_gene: TRBD1
j_gene: TRBJ2-7
v_gene: TRBV5-4
CDR3nt: TGTGCCAGCAGCTCTAGACAGGGGGGGGCCTACGAGCAGTACTTC
CDR3aa: CASSSRQGGAYEQYF

d_gene: TRBD2
j_gene: TRBJ2-3
v_gene: TRBV6-1
CDR3nt: TGTGCCAGCAGTGACTGGGGACTAGCGGAGGATACGCAGTATTTT
CDR3aa: CASSDWGLAEDTQYF

d_gene: TRBD2
j_gene: TRBJ2-1
v_gene: TRBV5-6
CDR3nt: TGTGCCAGCAGCTTACTAGCGGGAGTTTACAATGAGCAGTTCTTC
CDR3aa: CASSLLAGVYNEQFF

d_gene: -
j_gene: TRBJ1-5
v_gene: TRBV2
CDR3nt: TGTGCCAGCAGTATCGGAGGGGCCGGACAGCCCCAGCATTTT
CDR3aa: CASSIGGAGQPQHF

d_gene: TRBD2
j_gene: TRBJ2-1
v_gene: TRBV7-6
CDR3nt: TGTGCCAGCAGCTCACTAGCGGGGGACAATGAGCAGTTCTTC
CDR3aa: CASSSLAGDNEQFF

d_gene: TRBD2
j_gene: TRBJ2-1
v_gene: TRBV7-3
CDR3nt: TGTGCCAGCAGCCTTTATAGCGGGAGCGTCGGTGAGCAGTTCTTC
CDR3aa: CASSLYSGSVGEQFF

d_gene: TRBD1
j_gene: TRBJ2-7
v_gene: TRBV28
CDR3nt: TGTGCCAGCAGTTCAACATGGACAGGATTCGGCTACGAGCAGTACTTC
CDR3aa: CASSSTWTGFGYEQYF

d_gene: TRBD1
j_gene: TRBJ1-5
v_gene: TRBV18
CDR3nt: TGTGCCAGCTCACCACAGGCAGGGGGGAGCAATCAGCCCCAGCATTTT
CDR3aa: CASSPQAGGSNQPQHF

d_gene: -
j_gene: TRBJ2-7
v_gene: TRBV5-1
CDR3nt: TGCGCCAGCAGTCCCCAACAGGGCTGGAACTCCTACGAGCAGTACTTC
CDR3aa: CASSPQQGWNSYEQYF

d_gene: -
j_gene: TRBJ2-7
v_gene: TRBV7-9
CDR3nt: TGTGCCAGCAGCTTAGTAGGGGGGGCCCAAAACTTC
CDR3aa: CASSLVGGAQNF

d_gene: TRBD2
j_gene: TRBJ2-5
v_gene: TRBV6-1
CDR3nt: TGTGCCAGCATATACCGCGGGAGGACCCGAGAGCAGTACTTC
CDR3aa: CASIYRGRTREQYF

d_gene: TRBD2
j_gene: TRBJ2-1
v_gene: TRBV7-8
CDR3nt: TGTGCCAGCACCCTAATGACTAGCGGAAACAATGAGCAGTTCTTC
CDR3aa: CASTLMTSGNNEQFF

d_gene: TRBD2
j_gene: TRBJ2-7
v_gene: TRBV16
CDR3nt: TGTGCCAGCAGCTCCCAGCGGGGGTCGGGGAACGAGCAGTACTTC
CDR3aa: CASSSQRGSGNEQYF

d_gene: -
j_gene: TRBJ2-1
v_gene: TRBV10-3
CDR3nt: TGTGCCATCACCCCCGGGGACTACAATGAGCAGTTCTTC
CDR3aa: CAITPGDYNEQFF

d_gene: TRBD1
j_gene: TRBJ1-2
v_gene: TRBV10-3
CDR3nt: TGTGCCATCAGTCCGGACAGGGACGTTGCTAGCTACACCTTC
CDR3aa: CAISPDRDVASYTF

d_gene: -
j_gene: TRBJ2-3
v_gene: TRBV11-2
CDR3nt: TGTGCCAGCAGCAAAACTAGTTCGGATGGAGATACGCAGTATTTT
CDR3aa: CASSKTSSDGDTQYF

d_gene: -
j_gene: TRBJ1-1
v_gene: TRBV6-6
CDR3nt: TGTGCCAGCAGTTTCGTGTTGAACACTGAAGCTTTCTTT
CDR3aa: CASSFVLNTEAFF

d_gene: -
j_gene: TRBJ2-2
v_gene: TRBV27
CDR3nt: TGTGCCAGCAGTTTAGGGTTCCGGGGTAGCTTTTCGAACACCGGGGAGCTGTTTTTT
CDR3aa: CASSLGFRGSFSNTGELFF

d_gene: -
j_gene: TRBJ2-3
v_gene: TRBV2
CDR3nt: TGTGCCAGCAAGAGGGCGGACCCCAGCACAGATACGCAGTATTTT
CDR3aa: CASKRADPSTDTQYF

d_gene: -
j_gene: TRBJ1-2
v_gene: TRBV19
CDR3nt: TGTGCCAGTAATAAGATCGAGGGCTATGGCTACACCTTC
CDR3aa: CASNKIEGYGYTF

d_gene: -
j_gene: TRBJ2-2
v_gene: TRBV19
CDR3nt: TGTGCCAGTAGTACCGACAGGCCCAGGACCGGGGAGCTGTTTTTT
CDR3aa: CASSTDRPRTGELFF

d_gene: -
j_gene: TRBJ2-3
v_gene: TRBV19
CDR3nt: TGTGCCAGTAGTATCGACAGCCAGGAGCAGTATTTT
CDR3aa: CASSIDSQEQYF

d_gene: -
j_gene: TRBJ1-2
v_gene: TRBV28
CDR3nt: TGTGCCAGCAGTAGAACAGGGTTTTCGCATGGCTACACCTTC
CDR3aa: CASSRTGFSHGYTF

d_gene: -
j_gene: TRBJ2-7
v_gene: TRBV7-8
CDR3nt: TGTGCCAGCAGCTTAGCCCAGTTGGAGGGCGAGCAGTACTTC
CDR3aa: CASSLAQLEGEQYF

d_gene: -
j_gene: TRBJ1-2
v_gene: TRBV28
CDR3nt: TGTGCCAGCAGTTTTCCGGCAGGGGACAACTATGGCTACACCTTC
CDR3aa: CASSFPAGDNYGYTF

d_gene: -
j_gene: TRBJ1-5
v_gene: TRBV27
CDR3nt: TGTGCCAGCAGTTTCTCCGGCAATCAGCCCCAGCATTTT
CDR3aa: CASSFSGNQPQHF

d_gene: TRBD1
j_gene: TRBJ2-3
v_gene: TRBV6-1
CDR3nt: TGTGCCAGCAGTACAGGGGTGAGGACAGATACGCAGTATTTT
CDR3aa: CASSTGVRTDTQYF

d_gene: TRBD1
j_gene: TRBJ2-7
v_gene: TRBV5-6
CDR3nt: TGTGCCAGCAGCATCCCGGGACAGCCCCCCGAGCAGTACTTC
CDR3aa: CASSIPGQPPEQYF

d_gene: TRBD2
j_gene: TRBJ2-2
v_gene: TRBV6-1
CDR3nt: TGTGCCTCCAGGAGGGAGGGAACCGGGGAGCTGTTTTTT
CDR3aa: CASRREGTGELFF

d_gene: TRBD1
j_gene: TRBJ2-5
v_gene: TRBV10-3
CDR3nt: TGTGCCATCAGTGAGGGAGCAGGGGGCGAAAAGACCCAGTACTTC
CDR3aa: CAISEGAGGEKTQYF

d_gene: TRBD1
j_gene: TRBJ1-2
v_gene: TRBV5-4
CDR3nt: TGTGCCAGCAGCCACCCGGGACAGGGGTCCGGGTATGGCTACACCTTC
CDR3aa: CASSHPGQGSGYGYTF